This T cell receptor (beta chain) emerged from a study of cytomegalovirus exposure and HLA in healthy donors. Study-wide points: Reports described diagnosis of cytomegalovirus status by the classifier as highly specific and sensitive. The authors enumerated around 150 TCR beta chains as linked to cytomegalovirus.

The CDR3 is 17 residues long. The germline gives CDR1 LNHNV, CDR2 YYDKDF (reference sequence). With 0 bases removed from V and 4 bases from J, the gap between germline ends came to 16 bases. Libraries were prepared by immunoSEQ multiplex PCR; TCRdb keeps only in-frame clonotypes and omits some of them. The sample consists of around 130,000 clones, 85% to 90% of them appearing once. On this clone itself: Its antigen is still unknown.

The chain links TRBV15 to TRBJ1-5; TRBD1 might be the D (6 bases). The sample taken for sequencing was PBMCs. The TCR originated in a man aged 25 to 45 in good health and CMV-seronegative. CDR3 DNA sequence: TGTGCCACCAGCAGAGATAATGCCTTAGGACAGAATCAGCCCCAGCATTTT. Its translation: CATSRDNALGQNQPQHF.